Sequencing of this T cell receptor (beta chain) was carried out in a study of blood T cell repertoires in COVID-19 (TCRdb year 2020). In the study overall: Samples covering the acute and convalescent phases of COVID-19 were provided by collaborators in the United States, Italy and Spain. The repertoires were released in a freely available public database meant as a resource for research on the immune response to SARS-CoV-2. Where available, HLA class I and class II types were taken from metadata supplied by the sample provider and were not determined by assay-based typing. The material from the prospective study consisted of cDNA or gDNA derived from T cells, B-cell-depleted T cells, or PBMCs. Sample metadata almost always included a de-identified subject ID, COVID-19 status, age in years and sex. Samples were obtained from the ongoing ImmuneRACE study (first 160 participants) and from some 1,200 subjects provided by 6 global collaborators. The dataset comprised deeply sampled blood TCRbeta repertoires from subjects exposed to, actively infected with, or recovered from COVID-19.

Collaborating institutions collected whole blood in K2EDTA tubes following their own protocols. For TCRbeta analysis, collaborator samples were shipped as frozen whole blood, as isolated PBMCs, or as DNA extracted from either sample type. Via the germline V gene, CDR1 is MDHEN and CDR2 SYDVKM. The CDR3 runs 14 residues from the cysteine to the phenylalanine. Only the CDR3 part of the read is kept: 42 bases, read in frame from the first base. V loses 2 bases of germline sequence and J loses 7 bases, and the interval between the two ends is 12 bases. The immunoSEQ Assay, a bias-controlled multiplex PCR, was used to amplify TCRbeta CDR3 regions from genomic DNA. From the authors' description of their analysis: Within the assay, amplification of reference gene primers was used to estimate how many nucleated cells each sample contained. To quantify the absolute abundance of each unique TCRbeta CDR3 rearrangement, sequence reads were collapsed and filtered. For each sample, productive Simpson clonality was calculated as the square root of Simpson's diversity index across productive rearrangements. TCRdb's version of the immuneACCESS table is confined to in-frame rearrangements and falls short of the full clone set. An unresolved V gene accounts for under half of the shortfall where checked; the remainder is of unknown origin. The DNA was the basis for D and trimming; V, J and clone size are from that table. The sample includes around 300,000 clones, with around 86% observed a single time. 1% of the sample is held by the ten biggest clonotypes.

Broad study findings and their caveats: How much clinical and demographic metadata was included differed by source and by participant, and the metadata was provided uncurated.

Notes on this clone: Its specific antigen is unknown. The record has no base qualities; no much larger clone is one base away.

This clonotype was obtained from a man in his fifties with active or convalescent COVID-19. The source material was peripheral blood. The receptor chain draws on TRBV28 and TRBJ1-5, and perhaps TRBD1 as D gene, on 5 matching bases. The CDR3 in this case is CASSLRSGQQPQHF. The sequence in DNA is TGTGCCAGCAGTTTAAGGTCAGGGCAGCAGCCCCAGCATTTT.